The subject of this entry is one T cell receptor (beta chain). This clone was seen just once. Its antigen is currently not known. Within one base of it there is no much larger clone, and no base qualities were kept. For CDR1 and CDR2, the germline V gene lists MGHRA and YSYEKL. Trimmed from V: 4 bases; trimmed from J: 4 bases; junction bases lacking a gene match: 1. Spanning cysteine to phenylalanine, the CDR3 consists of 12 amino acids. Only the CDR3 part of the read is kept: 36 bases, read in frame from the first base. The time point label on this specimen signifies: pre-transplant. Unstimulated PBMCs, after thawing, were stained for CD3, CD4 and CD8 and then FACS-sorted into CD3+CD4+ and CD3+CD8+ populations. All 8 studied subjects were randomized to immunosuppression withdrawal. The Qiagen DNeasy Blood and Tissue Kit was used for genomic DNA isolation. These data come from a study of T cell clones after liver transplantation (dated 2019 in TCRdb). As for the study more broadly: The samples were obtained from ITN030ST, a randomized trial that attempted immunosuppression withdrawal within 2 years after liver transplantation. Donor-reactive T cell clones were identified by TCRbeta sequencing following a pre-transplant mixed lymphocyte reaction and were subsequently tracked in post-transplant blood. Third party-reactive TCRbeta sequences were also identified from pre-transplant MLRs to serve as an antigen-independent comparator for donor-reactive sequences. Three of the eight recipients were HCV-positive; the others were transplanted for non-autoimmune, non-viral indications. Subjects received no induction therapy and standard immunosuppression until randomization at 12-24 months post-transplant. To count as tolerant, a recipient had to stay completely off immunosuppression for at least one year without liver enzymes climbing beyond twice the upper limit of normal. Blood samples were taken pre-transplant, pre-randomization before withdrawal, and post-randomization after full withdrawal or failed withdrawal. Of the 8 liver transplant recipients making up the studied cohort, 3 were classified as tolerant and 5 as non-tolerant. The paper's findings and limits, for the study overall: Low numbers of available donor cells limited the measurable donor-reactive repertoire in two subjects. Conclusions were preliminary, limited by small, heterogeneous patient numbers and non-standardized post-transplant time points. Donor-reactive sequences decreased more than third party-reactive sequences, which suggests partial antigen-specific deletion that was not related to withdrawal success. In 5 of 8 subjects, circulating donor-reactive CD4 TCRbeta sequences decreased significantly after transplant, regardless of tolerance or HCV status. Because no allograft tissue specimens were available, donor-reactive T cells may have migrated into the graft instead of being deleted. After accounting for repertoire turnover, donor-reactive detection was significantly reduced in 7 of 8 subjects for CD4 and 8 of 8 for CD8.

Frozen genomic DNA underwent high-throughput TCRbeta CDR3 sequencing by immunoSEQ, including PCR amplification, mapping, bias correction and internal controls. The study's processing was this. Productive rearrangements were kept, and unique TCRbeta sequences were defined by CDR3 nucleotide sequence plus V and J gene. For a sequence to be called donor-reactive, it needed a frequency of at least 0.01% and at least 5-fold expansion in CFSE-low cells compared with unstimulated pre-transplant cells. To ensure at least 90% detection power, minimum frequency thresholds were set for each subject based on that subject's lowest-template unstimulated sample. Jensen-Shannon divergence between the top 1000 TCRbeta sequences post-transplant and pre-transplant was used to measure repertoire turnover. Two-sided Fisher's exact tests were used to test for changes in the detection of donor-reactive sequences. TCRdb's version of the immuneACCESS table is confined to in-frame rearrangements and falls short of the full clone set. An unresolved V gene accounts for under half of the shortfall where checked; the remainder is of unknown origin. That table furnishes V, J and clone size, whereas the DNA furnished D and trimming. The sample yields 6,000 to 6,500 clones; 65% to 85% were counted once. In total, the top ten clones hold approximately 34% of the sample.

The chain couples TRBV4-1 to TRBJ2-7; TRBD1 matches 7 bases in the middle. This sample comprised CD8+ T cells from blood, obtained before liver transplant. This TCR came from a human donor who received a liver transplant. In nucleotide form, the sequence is TGCGCCAGCAGCCGACAGGGATACGAGCAGTACTTC. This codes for CASSRQGYEQYF.